These 17 T cell receptor beta chains came from one sample sequenced in a study of T cell responses to AZD1222 COVID-19 vaccine. The data were produced by immunoSEQ multiplex PCR, yet TCRdb's version contains in-frame clones alone and is incomplete. This sample yields roughly 150,000 clones, of which 92% are seen a single time; about 2.5% belongs to the top ten. The sample consisted of peripheral blood, taken on day 0 of AZD1222 vaccination. These TCRs come from an adult in good health.

The chain uses TRBV20-1 and TRBJ1-6; D remains unclear. Deletions cut 6 bases from V and 5 bases from J, with 5 bases between. CDR1 is DFQATT and CDR2 is SNEGSKA in the germline V gene (reference sequence). The CDR3 runs 11 residues. CDR3 nucleotide sequence: TGCAGTGCCCCTGATAATTCACCCCTCCACTTT. Translating it yields CSAPDNSPLHF.

J is TRBJ1-4 and V is TRBV5-8, with D tentatively TRBD1 (6 bases). Deletions cut 5 bases from V and 2 bases from J, with 10 bases between. Germline V lookup: CDR1 SGHTS, CDR2 YDEGEE. The CDR3 covers 14 residues. In nucleotides, the CDR3 is TGTGCCAGCAGGCGGGGGGCGACTAATGAAAAACTGTTTTTT. As protein: CASRRGATNEKLFF.

This chain joins TRBV19 and TRBJ1-4, with D perhaps matching TRBD1 (6 bases). The CDR3 spans 14 residues. The ends were cut back, 3 bases at V and 7 bases at J, with 12 bases in the middle. Germline V gene lookup returns CDR1 LNHDA and CDR2 SQIVND (reference sequence). This CDR3 reads CASSIGRGSEKLFF. CDR3 in DNA: TGTGCCAGTAGTATCGGCAGGGGCAGTGAAAAACTGTTTTTT.

The V gene is TRBV9, the J gene TRBJ1-1; tentative D call: TRBD1 (6 bases). Trimming stripped 1 base from V and 1 base from J, with 11 bases between. Germline lookup yields CDR1 SGDLS and CDR2 YYNGEE. This CDR3 contains 15 residues. The chain's CDR3 is CASSVIPGANTEAFF. The DNA for the CDR3 is TGTGCCAGCAGCGTAATTCCGGGGGCGAACACTGAAGCTTTCTTT.

The chain uses TRBV5-5 and TRBJ1-5; D may be TRBD1 (6 bases). Germline CDR1 and CDR2: SGHKS and YYEKEE (reference sequence). V was trimmed by 4 bases and J by 6 bases, leaving 17 bases between them. The CDR3 contains 15 residues. The CDR3 loop is CASSPLGGASQPQHF. CDR3 nucleotides: TGTGCCAGCAGCCCGTTGGGGGGGGCGAGTCAGCCCCAGCATTTT.

This chain links TRBV11-2 with TRBJ2-1; no firm D call. In germline, CDR1 is SGHAT, CDR2 FQNNGV. Trimming cost V 0 bases and J 8 bases, with 14 bases left between them. This CDR3 contains 15 residues. The CDR3 sequence is CASSLDFGGGDEQFF. The CDR3 region has the DNA TGTGCCAGCAGCTTAGATTTTGGCGGCGGCGATGAGCAGTTCTTC.

This clone is a singleton in its sample. The sample contains more than one DNA sequence encoding this CDR3. This sequence joins TRBV6-5 and TRBJ1-6; D gene unclear. Looked up from germline, CDR1 is MNHEY and CDR2 is SVGAGI. With 0 bases removed from V and 1 base from J, the gap between germline ends came to 4 bases. CDR3 length: 15 amino acids. The CDR3 DNA reads TGTGCCAGCAGTTACTCGGGTTCCTATAATTCACCCCTCCACTTT. It yields the protein CASSYSGSYNSPLHF.

V usage is TRBV10-3 and J usage is TRBJ1-2, with 12 bases identical to TRBD1. After removal of 3 bases from V and 9 bases from J, the junction contained 11 bases not matched to a gene. This CDR3 region has 16 residues. CDR1 and CDR2 from the germline V gene are ENHRY and SYGVKD. CDR3 region: CAISDIGGTGGGSYTF. CDR3 nucleotides: TGTGCCATCAGTGATATAGGCGGGACAGGGGGCGGAAGCTACACCTTC.

In its sample, this clone was seen once. The chain has TRBV28 and TRBJ1-2, with TRBD1 matching 9 bases. The CDR3 is made up of 16 amino acids. The germline V gene has CDR1 MDHEN and CDR2 SYDVKM. With 3 bases clipped from V and 0 bases from J, the junction kept 5 bases outside the gene matches. CDR3 residues: CASSLGTGPANYGYTF. The CDR3 DNA is TGTGCCAGCAGTTTGGGGACAGGGCCAGCTAACTATGGCTACACCTTC.

The chain is built from TRBV28 and TRBJ1-1, with 10 bases that match TRBD1. The CDR3 runs 14 residues. From germline, CDR1 is MDHEN and CDR2 SYDVKM. V trimming: 7 bases; J trimming: 3 bases; junction bases outside the gene matches: 5. CDR3 DNA sequence: TGTGCCAGCATTATGGGGACAGGGGACACTGAAGCTTTCTTT. Protein: CASIMGTGDTEAFF.

The genes are TRBV11-2 and TRBJ2-1, with 7 positions matching TRBD1. The trim removed 2 bases at V and 7 bases at J, leaving 11 bases unmatched. The CDR3 consists of 16 residues. CDR1 and CDR2 from the germline V gene are SGHAT and FQNNGV. CDR3 protein: CASSLLKGGLGNEQFF. In DNA, the CDR3 is TGTGCCAGCAGCTTACTAAAAGGGGGCCTGGGGAATGAGCAGTTCTTC.

The CDR3 is CASNFRTGVGRAGNEQFF. In nucleotides, the CDR3 is TGTGCCAGCAATTTTCGGACAGGGGTCGGGAGGGCCGGCAATGAGCAGTTCTTC. The V call is TRBV2, the J call TRBJ2-1; the D gene is possibly TRBD1 (9 bases). The CDR3 is 18 amino acids. Per the germline V gene, CDR1 is SNHLY and CDR2 is FYNNEI. Trimming shortened V by 7 bases and J by 6 bases, and 28 bases separated the two germline ends.

This chain joins TRBV5-4 and TRBJ1-1; a possible D gene is TRBD1 (5 bases). Trimming removed 2 bases at V and 0 bases at J, with 17 bases between. Germline V gene data show CDR1 as SGHNT and CDR2 as YYREEE (reference sequence). CDR3 length equals 17 residues. CDR3 amino acids: CASSFSGGDFMNTEAFF. CDR3 nucleotides: TGTGCCAGCAGCTTTTCCGGGGGTGACTTTATGAACACTGAAGCTTTCTTT.

The chain joins TRBV6-1 to TRBJ2-3, with D unresolved. Trimming stripped 3 bases from V and 3 bases from J, with 10 bases between. Germline assignment: CDR1 MNHNS and CDR2 SASEGT. The CDR3 length is 14 residues. This CDR3 is CASSDLQATDTQYF. The CDR3 coding sequence is TGTGCCAGCAGTGACCTGCAGGCGACAGATACGCAGTATTTT.

The J gene is TRBJ1-2, the V gene TRBV6-5, with D uncertain. CDR3 length: 14 residues. Germline V lookup: CDR1 MNHEY, CDR2 SVGAGI. The ends were cut back, 5 bases at V and 0 bases at J, with 10 bases in the middle. The CDR3 DNA is TGTGCCAGCAGTCAGTCGGGATCTAACTATGGCTACACCTTC. Amino acid sequence: CASSQSGSNYGYTF.

Details on this clone: Within the sample, other DNA sequences also encode this same CDR3. The CDR3 coding sequence is TGTGCCAGCAGCCTGACCAATGAGCAGTTCTTC. This codes for CASSLTNEQFF. This rearrangement joins TRBV7-3 to TRBJ2-1; D call uncertain. The CDR3 consists of 11 residues. From germline, CDR1 is SGHTA and CDR2 FQGTGA. V shed 5 bases and J shed 6 bases, with 5 bases lying between them.

The chain combines TRBV27 with TRBJ2-3; the match to TRBD2 covers 7 bases. V trimming: 6 bases; J trimming: 3 bases; junction bases outside the gene matches: 18. The length of the CDR3 is 18 residues. The germline V gene encodes CDR1 MNHEY and CDR2 SMNVEV (reference sequence). The CDR3 DNA reads as TGTGCCAGCAGCCGTCTCGGCGGGAGTGGATTGGGGACAGATACGCAGTATTTT. Translating it yields CASSRLGGSGLGTDTQYF.